Listed below are T cell receptor beta chains from one sample, sequenced in a study of control samples from healthy donors and cancer patients. TCRdb keeps only in-frame clones here, not all; method: immunoSEQ multiplex PCR. The sample lists about 160,000 clones; 80% to 95% were seen once. Sequences were obtained from blood. These receptors were taken from a woman in her fifties or sixties in good health. Each CDR3 is given with its conserved first and last residue. A D gene is named only where the DNA matches it firmly. Part of the rows lack a size; the others show once, few, many or a class for expanded clones.

V: TRBV27; D: -; size: -; J: TRBJ1-6; CDR3: CASSSPTEYNSPLHF; DNA: TGTGCCAGCAGTTCCCCGACAGAGTATAATTCACCCCTCCACTTT
V: TRBV19; D: -; size: -; J: TRBJ1-1; CDR3: CASSRGGLGEAFF; DNA: TGTGCCAGTAGTCGGGGGGGTTTGGGAGAAGCTTTCTTT
V: TRBV5-6; D: TRBD2; size: -; J: TRBJ2-7; CDR3: CASSHGLAGTYEQYF; DNA: TGTGCCAGCAGCCACGGACTAGCGGGGACCTACGAGCAGTACTTC
V: TRBV9; D: TRBD2; size: -; J: TRBJ2-1; CDR3: CASSVTGTSVDEQFF; DNA: TGTGCCAGCAGCGTTACCGGGACTAGCGTTGATGAGCAGTTCTTC
V: TRBV5-1; D: -; size: -; J: TRBJ1-1; CDR3: CASSMNREAGTEAFF; DNA: TGCGCCAGCAGCATGAACAGGGAGGCTGGAACTGAAGCTTTCTTT
V: TRBV9; D: -; size: -; J: TRBJ2-1; CDR3: CASSVRGRGSYNEQFF; DNA: TGTGCCAGCAGCGTCAGGGGCCGTGGCTCCTACAATGAGCAGTTCTTC
V: TRBV2; D: -; size: -; J: TRBJ1-1; CDR3: CASKIGPWAEAFF; DNA: TGTGCCAGCAAAATAGGCCCGTGGGCTGAAGCTTTCTTT
V: TRBV18; D: TRBD1; size: -; J: TRBJ1-4; CDR3: CASSPPGTEGEKLFF; DNA: TGTGCCAGCTCACCACCTGGGACAGAGGGCGAAAAACTGTTTTTT
V: TRBV6-6; D: -; size: -; J: TRBJ1-1; CDR3: CASTGGGPFTEAFF; DNA: TGTGCCAGTACCGGGGGGGGGCCCTTCACTGAAGCTTTCTTT
V: TRBV5-6; D: -; size: -; J: TRBJ1-2; CDR3: CASSLNRVGYGYTF; DNA: TGTGCCAGCAGCTTAAACAGGGTAGGGTATGGCTACACCTTC
V: TRBV19; D: TRBD1; size: -; J: TRBJ2-7; CDR3: CASRRTGGAGYEQYF; DNA: TGTGCCAGTAGACGAACAGGGGGCGCCGGTTACGAGCAGTACTTC
V: TRBV19; D: TRBD1; size: -; J: TRBJ1-5; CDR3: CASNRGPQPQHF; DNA: TGTGCCAGTAACAGGGGGCCCCAGCCCCAGCATTTT
V: TRBV5-6; D: -; size: -; J: TRBJ1-4; CDR3: CASSLRTGVQGEKLFF; DNA: TGTGCCAGCAGCTTGAGGACGGGCGTCCAGGGCGAAAAACTGTTTTTT
V: TRBV6-2/TRBV6-3; D: -; size: -; J: TRBJ2-3; CDR3: CASSYLEGTDTQYF; DNA: TGTGCCAGCAGTTACTTGGAGGGCACAGATACGCAGTATTTT
V: TRBV12-5; D: -; size: -; J: TRBJ1-6; CDR3: CASGLGVGSLALHF; DNA: TGTGCTAGTGGTTTGGGGGTCGGGAGTCTGGCCCTCCACTTT
V: TRBV5-5; D: -; size: once; J: TRBJ1-4; CDR3: CASSLWAGQTNEKLFF; DNA: TGTGCCAGCAGCTTGTGGGCAGGGCAAACTAATGAAAAACTGTTTTTT
V: TRBV29-1; D: -; size: -; J: TRBJ1-3; CDR3: CSAQVIFGSGNTIYF; DNA: TGCAGCGCCCAAGTGATATTCGGCTCTGGAAACACCATATATTTT
V: TRBV7-9; D: TRBD2; size: -; J: TRBJ2-1; CDR3: CASSPPGGGINEQFF; DNA: TGTGCCAGCAGCCCCCCCGGCGGGGGGATCAATGAGCAGTTCTTC
V: TRBV5-4; D: -; size: -; J: TRBJ2-3; CDR3: CASSYRTDTQYF; DNA: TGTGCCAGCAGCTACCGCACAGATACGCAGTATTTT
V: TRBV5-1; D: -; size: -; J: TRBJ2-2; CDR3: CASSLGGTVNTGELFF; DNA: TGCGCCAGCAGCTTGGGGGGGACGGTGAACACCGGGGAGCTGTTTTTT
V: TRBV6-5; D: -; size: -; J: TRBJ2-7; CDR3: CASSYSRLTGYEQYF; DNA: TGTGCCAGCAGTTACTCGCGCCTGACGGGCTACGAGCAGTACTTC
V: TRBV10-3; D: -; size: -; J: TRBJ1-2; CDR3: CAISELDGSFYGYTF; DNA: TGTGCCATCAGTGAGTTGGATGGATCCTTCTATGGCTACACCTTC
V: TRBV9; D: -; size: many; J: TRBJ2-1; CDR3: CASSEAGENNEQFF; DNA: TGTGCCAGCAGCGAAGCAGGGGAGAACAATGAGCAGTTCTTC
V: TRBV11-2; D: -; size: -; J: TRBJ2-7; CDR3: CASSLLHEQYF; DNA: TGTGCCAGCAGCCTACTCCACGAGCAGTACTTC
V: TRBV18; D: -; size: once; J: TRBJ1-4; CDR3: CASSPGLTTTNEKLFF; DNA: TGTGCCAGCTCACCAGGTCTCACTACGACTAATGAAAAACTGTTTTTT
V: TRBV10-1; D: -; size: -; J: TRBJ2-7; CDR3: CASPLTNRYEQYF; DNA: TGCGCCAGCCCTTTGACTAACAGATACGAGCAGTACTTC
V: TRBV4-3; D: TRBD1; size: -; J: TRBJ1-3; CDR3: CASSRDRGSGNTIYF; DNA: TGCGCCAGCAGCCGGGACAGGGGCTCTGGAAACACCATATATTTT
V: TRBV5-1; D: -; size: -; J: TRBJ1-4; CDR3: CASSPSGASNEKLFF; DNA: TGCGCCAGCAGCCCCTCAGGGGCATCTAATGAAAAACTGTTTTTT
V: TRBV27; D: -; size: -; J: TRBJ1-6; CDR3: CASSLRSSSPLHF; DNA: TGTGCCAGCAGTTTAAGATCTAGTTCACCCCTCCACTTT